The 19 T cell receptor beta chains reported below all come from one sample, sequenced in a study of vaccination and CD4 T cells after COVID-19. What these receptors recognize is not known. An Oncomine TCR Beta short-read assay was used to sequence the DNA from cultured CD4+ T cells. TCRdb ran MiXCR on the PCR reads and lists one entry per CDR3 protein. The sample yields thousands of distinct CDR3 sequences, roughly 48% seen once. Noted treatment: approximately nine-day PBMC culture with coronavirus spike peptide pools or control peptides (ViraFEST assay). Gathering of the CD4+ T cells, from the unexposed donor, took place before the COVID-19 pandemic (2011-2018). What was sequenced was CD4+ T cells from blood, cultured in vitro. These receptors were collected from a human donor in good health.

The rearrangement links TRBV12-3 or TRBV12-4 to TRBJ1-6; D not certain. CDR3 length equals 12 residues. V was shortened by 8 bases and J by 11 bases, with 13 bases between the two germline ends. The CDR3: CASRLEVAPLHF. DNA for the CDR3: TGTGCCAGCCGACTAGAGGTCGCACCCCTCCACTTT.

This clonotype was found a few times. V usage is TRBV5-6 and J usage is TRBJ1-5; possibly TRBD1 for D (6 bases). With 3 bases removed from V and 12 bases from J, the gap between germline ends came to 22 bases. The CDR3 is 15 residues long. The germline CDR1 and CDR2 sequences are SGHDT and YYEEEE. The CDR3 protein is CASSSWTAPSSYQHF. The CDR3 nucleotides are TGTGCCAGCAGCTCCTGGACAGCCCCCTCGAGCTACCAGCATTTT.

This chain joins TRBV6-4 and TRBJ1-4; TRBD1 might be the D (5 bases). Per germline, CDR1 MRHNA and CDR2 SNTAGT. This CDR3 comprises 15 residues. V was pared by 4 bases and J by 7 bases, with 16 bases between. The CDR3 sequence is CASSADSRVGEKLFF. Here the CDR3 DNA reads TGTGCCAGCAGTGCTGACAGCCGGGTAGGTGAAAAACTGTTTTTT.

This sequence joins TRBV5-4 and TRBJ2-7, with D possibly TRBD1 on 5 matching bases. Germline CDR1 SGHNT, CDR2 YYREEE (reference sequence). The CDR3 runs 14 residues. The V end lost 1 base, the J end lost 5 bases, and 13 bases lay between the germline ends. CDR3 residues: CASSLYAGPNEQYF. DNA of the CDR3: TGTGCCAGCAGCTTGTACGCAGGGCCTAACGAGCAGTACTTC.

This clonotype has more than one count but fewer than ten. The CDR3 protein is CASSTTDSGANVLTF. CDR3 in DNA: TGTGCCAGCAGCACGACAGACTCTGGGGCCAACGTCCTGACTTTC. The chain carries TRBV7-9 and TRBJ2-6, with D possibly TRBD1 on 5 matching bases. Germline CDR1 is SEHNR and CDR2 is FQNEAQ (reference sequence). The CDR3 totals 15 residues. Trimming cost V 5 bases and J 0 bases, with 8 bases left between them.

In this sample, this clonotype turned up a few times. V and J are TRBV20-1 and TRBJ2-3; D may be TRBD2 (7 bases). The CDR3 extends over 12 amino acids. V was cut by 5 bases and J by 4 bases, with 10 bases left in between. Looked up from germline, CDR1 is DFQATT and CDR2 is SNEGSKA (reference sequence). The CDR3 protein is CSALGGPDTQYF. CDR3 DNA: TGCAGTGCTCTCGGGGGGCCAGATACGCAGTATTTT.

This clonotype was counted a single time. CDR3 residues: CARRIGTSGGNEQYF. The CDR3 nucleotides are TGCGCCAGACGAATCGGGACTAGCGGAGGGAACGAGCAGTACTTC. The chain recombines TRBV23-1 with TRBJ2-7; 11 nucleotides agree with TRBD2. TRBV23-1 is noted as an ORF with a role that remains uncertain. V gave up 9 bases and J gave up 5 bases; unmatched junction bases: 12. The CDR3 has 15 amino acids.

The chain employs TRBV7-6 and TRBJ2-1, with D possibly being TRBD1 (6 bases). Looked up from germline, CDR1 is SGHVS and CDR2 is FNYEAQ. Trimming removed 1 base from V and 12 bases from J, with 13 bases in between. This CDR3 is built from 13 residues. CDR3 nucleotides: TGTGCCAGCAGCTTAGAACGAATAGGGGGGCAGTTCTTC. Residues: CASSLERIGGQFF.

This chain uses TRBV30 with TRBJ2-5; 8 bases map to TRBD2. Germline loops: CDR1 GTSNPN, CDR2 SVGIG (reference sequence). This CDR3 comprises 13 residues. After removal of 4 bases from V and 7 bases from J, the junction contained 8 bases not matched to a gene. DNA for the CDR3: TGTGCCTGGACCCCAAGCGGGAGTGGGACCCAGTACTTC. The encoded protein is CAWTPSGSGTQYF.

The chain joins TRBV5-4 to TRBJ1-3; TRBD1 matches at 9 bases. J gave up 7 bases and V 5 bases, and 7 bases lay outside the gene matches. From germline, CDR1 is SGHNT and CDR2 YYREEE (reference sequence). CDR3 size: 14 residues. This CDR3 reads CASRRQGGGNTIYF. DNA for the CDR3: TGTGCCAGCAGGAGACAGGGGGGTGGGAACACCATATATTTT.

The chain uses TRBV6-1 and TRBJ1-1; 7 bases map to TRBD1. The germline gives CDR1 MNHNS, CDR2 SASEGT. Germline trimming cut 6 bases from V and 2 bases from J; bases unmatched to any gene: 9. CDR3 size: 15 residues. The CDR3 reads CASRGSGTANTEAFF. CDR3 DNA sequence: TGTGCCAGCAGAGGATCCGGGACAGCCAACACTGAAGCTTTCTTT.

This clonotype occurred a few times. The CDR3 protein is CSAPAGRVNTGELFF. CDR3 sequence (DNA): TGCAGTGCTCCCGCGGGCAGGGTAAACACCGGGGAGCTGTTTTTT. The V gene is TRBV20-1, the J gene TRBJ2-2; D assignment may be TRBD1 or TRBD2 (5 bases each). V lost 5 bases and J lost 2, with 15 bases in between. The CDR3 sequence is 15 residues long. Looked up from germline, CDR1 is DFQATT and CDR2 is SNEGSKA (reference sequence).

The CDR3 sequence: CATSLGQGAATSTDTQYF. CDR3 sequence (DNA): TGTGCCACCAGTTTGGGACAGGGAGCAGCCACTAGCACAGATACGCAGTATTTT. The rearrangement uses TRBV24-1 and TRBJ2-3; 9 bases are a match to TRBD1. This CDR3 contains 18 residues. The V and J ends lost 6 bases and 0 bases, in that order; junction bases with no gene match: 12. Germline loops: CDR1 KGHDR, CDR2 SFDVKD.

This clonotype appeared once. The CDR3 spells CASSPAGPDTGELFF. The CDR3 bases are TGTGCCAGCAGCCCGGCCGGGCCCGACACCGGGGAGCTGTTTTTT. The chain is built from TRBV7-9 and TRBJ2-2; D gene ambiguous. This CDR3 is 15 amino acids long. Per germline, CDR1 SEHNR and CDR2 FQNEAQ (reference sequence). V lost 5 bases, J lost 3 bases, and 13 bases lay in between.

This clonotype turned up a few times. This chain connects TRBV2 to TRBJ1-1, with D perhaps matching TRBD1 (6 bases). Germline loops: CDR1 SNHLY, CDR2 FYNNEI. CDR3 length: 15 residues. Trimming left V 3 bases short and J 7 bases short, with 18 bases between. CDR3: CASSEDSHGLDEAFF. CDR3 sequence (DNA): TGTGCCAGCAGTGAGGACAGTCATGGATTGGATGAAGCTTTCTTT.

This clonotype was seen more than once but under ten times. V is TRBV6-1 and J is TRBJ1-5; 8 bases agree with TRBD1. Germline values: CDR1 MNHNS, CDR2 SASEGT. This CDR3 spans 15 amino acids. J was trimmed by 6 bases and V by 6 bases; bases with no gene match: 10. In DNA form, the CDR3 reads TGTGCCAGCAGCTGGGACAGGTCGGGGAGTCAGCCCCAGCATTTT. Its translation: CASSWDRSGSQPQHF.

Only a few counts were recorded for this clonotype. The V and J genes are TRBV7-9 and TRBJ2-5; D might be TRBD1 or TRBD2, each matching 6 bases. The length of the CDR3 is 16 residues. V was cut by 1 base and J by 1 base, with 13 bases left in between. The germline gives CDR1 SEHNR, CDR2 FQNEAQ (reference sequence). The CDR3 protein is CASSLGGAAGQETQYF. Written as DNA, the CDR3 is TGTGCCAGCAGCTTAGGGGGGGCAGCGGGCCAAGAGACCCAGTACTTC.

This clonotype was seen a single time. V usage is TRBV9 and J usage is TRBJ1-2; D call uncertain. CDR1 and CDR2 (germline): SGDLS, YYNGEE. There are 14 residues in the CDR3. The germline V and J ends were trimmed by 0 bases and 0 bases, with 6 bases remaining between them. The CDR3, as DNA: TGTGCCAGCAGCGTAGTTACGTCTAACTATGGCTACACCTTC. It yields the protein CASSVVTSNYGYTF. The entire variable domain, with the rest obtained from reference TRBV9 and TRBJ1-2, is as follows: DSGVTQTPKHLITATGQRVTLRCSPRSGDLSVYWYQQSLDQGLQFLIQYYNGEERAKGNILERFSAQQFPDLHSELNLSSLELGDSALYFCASSVVTSNYGYTFGSGTRLTVV.

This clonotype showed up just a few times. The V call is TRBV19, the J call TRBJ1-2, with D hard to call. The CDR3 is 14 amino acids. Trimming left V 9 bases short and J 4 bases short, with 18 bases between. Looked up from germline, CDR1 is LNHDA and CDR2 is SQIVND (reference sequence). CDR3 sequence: CASRSLDRGYGYTF. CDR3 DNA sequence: TGTGCCAGCCGATCGTTGGATCGCGGCTATGGCTACACCTTC.